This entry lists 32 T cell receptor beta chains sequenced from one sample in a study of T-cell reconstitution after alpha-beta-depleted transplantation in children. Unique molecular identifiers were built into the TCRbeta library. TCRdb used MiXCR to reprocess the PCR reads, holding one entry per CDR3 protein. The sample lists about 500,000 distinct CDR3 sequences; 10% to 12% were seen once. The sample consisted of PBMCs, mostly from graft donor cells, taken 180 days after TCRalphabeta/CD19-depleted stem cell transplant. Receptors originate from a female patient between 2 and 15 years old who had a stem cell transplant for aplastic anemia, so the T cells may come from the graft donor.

CDR3: CAIPTTGGNAGELFF. The CDR3 nucleotides read TGTGCCATCCCTACGACCGGGGGTAACGCCGGGGAGCTGTTTTTT. The J gene is TRBJ2-2, the V gene TRBV6-2 or TRBV6-3; TRBD2 might be the D (6 bases). Germline V gene data show CDR1 as MNHEY and CDR2 as SVGEGT. V lost 10 bases, J lost 6 bases, and 21 bases lay in between. This CDR3 is built from 15 residues.

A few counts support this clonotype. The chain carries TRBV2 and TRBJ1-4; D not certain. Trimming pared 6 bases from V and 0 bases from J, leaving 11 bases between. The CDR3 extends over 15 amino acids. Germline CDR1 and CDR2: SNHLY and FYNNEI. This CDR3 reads CASRNSDSTNEKLFF. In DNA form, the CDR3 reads TGTGCCAGCAGGAACAGTGATTCAACTAATGAAAAACTGTTTTTT.

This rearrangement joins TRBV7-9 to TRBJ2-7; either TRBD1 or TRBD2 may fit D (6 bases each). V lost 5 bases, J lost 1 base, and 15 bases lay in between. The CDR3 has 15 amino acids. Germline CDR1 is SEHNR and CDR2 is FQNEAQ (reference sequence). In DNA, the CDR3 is TGTGCCAGCAGCCGTACCGGGGGCAGGTCCTACGAGCAGTACTTC. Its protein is CASSRTGGRSYEQYF.

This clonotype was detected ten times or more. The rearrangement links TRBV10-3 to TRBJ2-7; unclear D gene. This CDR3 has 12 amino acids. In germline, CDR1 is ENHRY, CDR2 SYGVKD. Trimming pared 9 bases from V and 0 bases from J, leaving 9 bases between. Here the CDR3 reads CAIQSSSYEQYF. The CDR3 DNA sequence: TGTGCCATTCAGAGCTCCTCCTACGAGCAGTACTTC.

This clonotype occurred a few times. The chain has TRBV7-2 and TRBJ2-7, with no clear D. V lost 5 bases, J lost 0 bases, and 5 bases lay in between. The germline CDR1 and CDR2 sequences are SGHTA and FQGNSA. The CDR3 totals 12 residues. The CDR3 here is CASSIVSYEQYF. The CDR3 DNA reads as TGTGCCAGCAGCATAGTCTCCTACGAGCAGTACTTC.

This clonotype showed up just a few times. The CDR3 nucleotides are TGTGCCAGCAGCTTAAGGCGAGGGGTGGGTCAGCCCCAGCATTTT. Its translation is CASSLRRGVGQPQHF. The rearrangement links TRBV7-2 to TRBJ1-5; D perhaps matches TRBD1 (5 bases). Germline V gene lookup returns CDR1 SGHTA and CDR2 FQGNSA. Trimming left V 2 bases short and J 6 bases short, with 14 bases between. The CDR3 has 15 amino acids.

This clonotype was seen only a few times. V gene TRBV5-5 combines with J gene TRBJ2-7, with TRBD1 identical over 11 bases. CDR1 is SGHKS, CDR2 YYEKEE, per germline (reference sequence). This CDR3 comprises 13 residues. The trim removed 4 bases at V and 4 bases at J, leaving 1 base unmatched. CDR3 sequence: CASSGTGGYEQYV. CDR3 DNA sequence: TGTGCCAGCAGCGGGACAGGGGGTTACGAGCAGTACGTC.

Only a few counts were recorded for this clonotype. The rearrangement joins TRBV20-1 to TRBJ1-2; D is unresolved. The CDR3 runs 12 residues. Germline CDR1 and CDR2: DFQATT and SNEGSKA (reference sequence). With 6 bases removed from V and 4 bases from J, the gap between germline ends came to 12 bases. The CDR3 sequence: CSALHKTYGYTF. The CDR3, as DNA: TGCAGTGCCCTTCATAAAACCTATGGCTACACCTTC.

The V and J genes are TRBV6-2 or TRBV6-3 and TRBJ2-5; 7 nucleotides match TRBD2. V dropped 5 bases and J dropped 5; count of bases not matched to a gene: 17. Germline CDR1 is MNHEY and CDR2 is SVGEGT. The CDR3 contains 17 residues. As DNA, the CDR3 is TGTGCCAGCAGTGCTTTAGGGTTTGACAGCGGGGAGGAGACCCAGTACTTC. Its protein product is CASSALGFDSGEETQYF.

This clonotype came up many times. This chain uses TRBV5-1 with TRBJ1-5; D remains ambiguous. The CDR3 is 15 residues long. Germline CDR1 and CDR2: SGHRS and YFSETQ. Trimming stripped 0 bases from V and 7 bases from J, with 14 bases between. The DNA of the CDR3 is TGCGCCAGCAGCTTGGGTGGTACCGGCGGACAGCCCCAGCATTTT. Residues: CASSLGGTGGQPQHF.

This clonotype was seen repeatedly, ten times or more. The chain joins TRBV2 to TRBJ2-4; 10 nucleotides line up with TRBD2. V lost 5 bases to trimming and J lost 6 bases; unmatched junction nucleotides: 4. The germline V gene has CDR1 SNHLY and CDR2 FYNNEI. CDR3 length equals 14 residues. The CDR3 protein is CASSSGRGGNIQYF. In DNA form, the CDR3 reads TGTGCCAGCAGTAGCGGGAGGGGAGGAAACATTCAGTACTTC.

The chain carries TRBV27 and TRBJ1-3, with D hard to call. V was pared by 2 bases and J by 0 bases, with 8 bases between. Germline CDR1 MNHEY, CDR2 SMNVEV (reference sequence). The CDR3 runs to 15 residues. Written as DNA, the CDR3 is TGTGCCAGCAGTTTAAGAGGGATCTCTGGAAACACCATATATTTT. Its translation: CASSLRGISGNTIYF.

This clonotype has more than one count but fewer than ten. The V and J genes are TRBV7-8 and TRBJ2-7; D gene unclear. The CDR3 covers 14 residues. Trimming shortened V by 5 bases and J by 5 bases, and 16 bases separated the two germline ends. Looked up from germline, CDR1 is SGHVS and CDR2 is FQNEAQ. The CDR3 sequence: CASSPAFGADEQYF. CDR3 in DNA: TGTGCCAGCAGCCCCGCCTTTGGTGCCGACGAGCAGTACTTC.

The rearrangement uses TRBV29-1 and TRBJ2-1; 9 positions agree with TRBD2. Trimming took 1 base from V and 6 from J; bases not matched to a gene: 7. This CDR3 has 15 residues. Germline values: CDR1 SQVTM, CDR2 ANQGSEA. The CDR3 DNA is TGCAGCGTTGAAGCCGGCGGGAGGGCAGGCAATGAGCAGTTCTTC. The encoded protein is CSVEAGGRAGNEQFF.

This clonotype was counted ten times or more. CDR3 coding DNA: TGTGCCAGCAGCTTGTGGGCTAGCGGGGACTACAATGAGCAGTTCTTC. Translating gives CASSLWASGDYNEQFF. The rearrangement links TRBV11-3 to TRBJ2-1, with 9 bases matching TRBD2. The germline V gene has CDR1 SGHNT and CDR2 YENEEA. The CDR3 consists of 16 residues. V lost 3 bases to trimming and J lost 3 bases; unmatched junction nucleotides: 6.

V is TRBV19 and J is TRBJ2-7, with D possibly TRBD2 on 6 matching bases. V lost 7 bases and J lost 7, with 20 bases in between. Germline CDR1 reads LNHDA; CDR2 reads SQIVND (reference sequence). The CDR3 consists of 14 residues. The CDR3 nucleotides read TGTGCCAGTATAACGGGGGACCGTCTGGGGGAGCAGTACGTC. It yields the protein CASITGDRLGEQYV.

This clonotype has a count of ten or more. The CDR3 bases are TGTGCCAGTAGTACCGCGGGCTATGGCTACACCTTC. Amino acid sequence: CASSTAGYGYTF. The chain uses TRBV19 and TRBJ1-2; D remains unclear. This CDR3 comprises 12 residues. Germline V gives CDR1 LNHDA, CDR2 SQIVND (reference sequence). V was pared by 4 bases and J by 4 bases, with 7 bases between.

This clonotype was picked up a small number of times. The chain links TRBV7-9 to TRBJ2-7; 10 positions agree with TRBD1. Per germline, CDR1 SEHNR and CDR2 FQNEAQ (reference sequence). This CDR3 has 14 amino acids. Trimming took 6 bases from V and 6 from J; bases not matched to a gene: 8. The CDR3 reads CASSQTGTGVEQYV. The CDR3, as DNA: TGTGCCAGCAGTCAGACCGGGACAGGGGTCGAGCAGTACGTC.

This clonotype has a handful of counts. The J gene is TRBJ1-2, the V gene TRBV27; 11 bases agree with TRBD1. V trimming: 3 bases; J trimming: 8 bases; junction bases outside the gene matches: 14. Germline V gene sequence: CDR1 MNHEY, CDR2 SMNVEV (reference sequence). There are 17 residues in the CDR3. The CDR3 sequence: CASSFYFLGQGAEGYTF. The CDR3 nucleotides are TGTGCCAGCAGTTTCTACTTCCTCGGACAGGGGGCTGAGGGCTACACCTTC.

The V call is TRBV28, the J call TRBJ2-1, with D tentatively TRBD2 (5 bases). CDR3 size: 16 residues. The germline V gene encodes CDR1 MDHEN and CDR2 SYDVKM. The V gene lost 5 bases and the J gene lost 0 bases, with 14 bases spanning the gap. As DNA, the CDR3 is TGTGCCAGCAGTCAGATAGCGCCCCGCTCCTACAATGAGCAGTTCTTC. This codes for CASSQIAPRSYNEQFF.

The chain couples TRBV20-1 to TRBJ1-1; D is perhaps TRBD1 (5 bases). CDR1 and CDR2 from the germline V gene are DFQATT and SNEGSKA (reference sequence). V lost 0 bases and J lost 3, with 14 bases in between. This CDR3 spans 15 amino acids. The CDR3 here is CSARDVDKRYTEAFF. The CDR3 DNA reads TGCAGTGCTAGAGATGTGGACAAGAGATACACTGAAGCTTTCTTT.

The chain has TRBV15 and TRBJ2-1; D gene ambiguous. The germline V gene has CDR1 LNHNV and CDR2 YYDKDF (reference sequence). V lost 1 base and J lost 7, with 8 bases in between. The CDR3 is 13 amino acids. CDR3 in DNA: TGTGCCACCAGCAGAGTTAAGGGAAATGAGCAGTTCTTC. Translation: CATSRVKGNEQFF.

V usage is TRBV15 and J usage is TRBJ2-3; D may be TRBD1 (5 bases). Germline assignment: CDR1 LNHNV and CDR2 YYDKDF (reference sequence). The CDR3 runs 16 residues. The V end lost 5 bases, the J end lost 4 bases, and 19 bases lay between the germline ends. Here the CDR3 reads CATSPRTSKPPDTQYF. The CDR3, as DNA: TGTGCCACCAGCCCGCGGACAAGTAAACCTCCAGATACGCAGTATTTT.

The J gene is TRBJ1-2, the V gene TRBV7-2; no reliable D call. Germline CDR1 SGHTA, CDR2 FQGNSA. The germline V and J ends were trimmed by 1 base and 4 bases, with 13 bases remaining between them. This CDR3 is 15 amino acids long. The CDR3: CASSLVGITGYGYTF. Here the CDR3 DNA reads TGTGCCAGCAGCTTAGTGGGGATTACGGGCTATGGCTACACCTTC.

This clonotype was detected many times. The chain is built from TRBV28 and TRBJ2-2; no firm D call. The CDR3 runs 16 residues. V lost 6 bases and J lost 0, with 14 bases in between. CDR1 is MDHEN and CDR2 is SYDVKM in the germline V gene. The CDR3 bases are TGTGCCAGCAGCCGACTCTGGGCCTCGAACACCGGGGAGCTGTTTTTT. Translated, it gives CASSRLWASNTGELFF.

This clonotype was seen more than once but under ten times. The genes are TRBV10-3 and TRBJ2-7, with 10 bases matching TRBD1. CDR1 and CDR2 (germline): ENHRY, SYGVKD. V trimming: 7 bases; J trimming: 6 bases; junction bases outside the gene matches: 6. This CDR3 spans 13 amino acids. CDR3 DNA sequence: TGTGCCATCAAAGACAGGGGGCAGGGCGAGCAGTACGTC. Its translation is CAIKDRGQGEQYV.

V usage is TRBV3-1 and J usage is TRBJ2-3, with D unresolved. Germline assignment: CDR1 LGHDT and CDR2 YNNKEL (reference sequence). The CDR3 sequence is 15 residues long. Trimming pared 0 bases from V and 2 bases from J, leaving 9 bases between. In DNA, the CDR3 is TGTGCCAGCAGCCAAGATCCAGGAACCACAGATACGCAGTATTTT. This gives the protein CASSQDPGTTDTQYF.

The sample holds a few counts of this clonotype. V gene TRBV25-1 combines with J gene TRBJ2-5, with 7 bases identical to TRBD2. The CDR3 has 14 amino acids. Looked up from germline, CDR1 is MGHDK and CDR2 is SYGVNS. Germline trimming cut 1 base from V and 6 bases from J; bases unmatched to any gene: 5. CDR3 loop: CASSEWGGIKTQYF. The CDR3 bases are TGTGCCAGCAGTGAATGGGGAGGGATAAAGACCCAGTACTTC.

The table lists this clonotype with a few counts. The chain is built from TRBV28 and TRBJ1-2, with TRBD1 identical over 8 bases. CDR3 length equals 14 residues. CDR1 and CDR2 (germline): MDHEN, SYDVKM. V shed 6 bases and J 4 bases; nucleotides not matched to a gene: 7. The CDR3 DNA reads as TGTGCCAGCAGGGCCACCGGGACAGGCTATGGCTACACCTTC. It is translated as CASRATGTGYGYTF.

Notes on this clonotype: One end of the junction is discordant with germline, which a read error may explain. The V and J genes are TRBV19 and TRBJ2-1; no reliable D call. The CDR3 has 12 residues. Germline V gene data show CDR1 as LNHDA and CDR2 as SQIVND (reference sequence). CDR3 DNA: TGTGCCAGTTCCCGGTGGACGGATGAGCGGTTCTTC. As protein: CASSRWTDERFF.

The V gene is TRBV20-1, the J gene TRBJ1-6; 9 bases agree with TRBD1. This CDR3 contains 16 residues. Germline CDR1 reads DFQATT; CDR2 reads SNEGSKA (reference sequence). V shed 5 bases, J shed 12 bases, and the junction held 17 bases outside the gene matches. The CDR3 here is CSARGGTTGGGLPLHF. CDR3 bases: TGCAGTGCTCGGGGGGGGACCACAGGGGGCGGGTTACCCCTCCACTTT.

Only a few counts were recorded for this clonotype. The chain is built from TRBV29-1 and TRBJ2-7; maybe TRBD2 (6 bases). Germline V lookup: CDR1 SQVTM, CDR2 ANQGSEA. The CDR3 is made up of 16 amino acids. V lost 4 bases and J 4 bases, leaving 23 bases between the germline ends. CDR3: CSVVAAAGLGSYEQYF. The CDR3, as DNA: TGCAGCGTTGTAGCCGCGGCGGGATTGGGGAGTTACGAGCAGTACTTC.